This T cell receptor beta chain came from a study of response to subunit inactivated influenza vaccine. Study conclusions and caveats: The authors suggested that few new T cells are recruited per seasonal influenza vaccination.

This clonotype was seen many times. As yet, its antigen is unknown. The CDR3 has 15 residues. V trimming: 4 bases; J trimming: 6 bases; junction bases outside the gene matches: 7. The germline gives CDR1 LGHNA, CDR2 YNFKEQ. MiXCR was run by TCRdb on the RT-PCR reads, yielding one entry per CDR3 protein. The sample shows around 580,000 distinct CDR3 sequences, about 14% of them seen only once. The source is a middle-aged man who received an inactivated influenza vaccine. Here the sequenced sample was PBMCs from blood, taken roughly 13 days after vaccination. The J gene is TRBJ2-1, the V gene TRBV4-2; 9 positions match TRBD2. The CDR3: CASSLGTSRTNEQFF. The CDR3 nucleotides read TGTGCCAGCAGCCTCGGGACTAGCAGAACCAATGAGCAGTTCTTC.